This T cell receptor beta chain originates from a study of blood T cell repertoires in COVID-19 (TCRdb year 2020). Broadly, across the study: The collaborator samples originated in the United States, Italy and Spain and spanned the acute and convalescent phases of COVID-19. HLA class I and class II types, where available, came from metadata supplied by the sample provider rather than from assay-based typing. Nearly every sample came with metadata listing a de-identified subject ID, COVID-19 status, age in years and sex. Samples came from the ongoing ImmuneRACE study (first 160 participants) plus 1,254 subjects from 6 global collaborators. The dataset comprised deeply sampled blood TCRbeta repertoires from subjects exposed to, actively infected with, or recovered from COVID-19. The prospective study material was composed of cDNA or gDNA derived from T cells, B-cell-depleted T cells, or PBMCs. The repertoires were made available in a free public database intended to serve as a resource for research on the immune response to SARS-CoV-2. The study at large found these results: How much clinical and demographic metadata was included differed by source and by participant, and the metadata was provided uncurated.

In the prospective study, participants were 18 to 89 years old, resided in about two dozen geographic areas of the United States, and were enrolled through a virtual design. In the prospective study, cohorts were assigned on the basis of participant-reported clinical history obtained from a screening survey and a study questionnaire. ImmuneRACE Cohort 3 recovered participants were defined by two consecutive negative NP/OP PCR tests, healthcare professional clearance, or symptom resolution. In the prospective study, mobile phlebotomists collected whole blood, serum and a nasopharyngeal or oropharyngeal swab from each participant. Participants in the prospective study had the option to provide additional blood draws and questionnaires over a roughly 2-month period. Before DNA extraction, blood samples from the prospective study were shipped at room temperature or frozen. TCRbeta CDR3 regions were amplified from genomic DNA using the immunoSEQ Assay, a bias-controlled multiplex PCR. The published analysis was carried out like this. The number of nucleated cells in each sample was estimated by amplification of reference gene primers within the assay. To quantify the absolute abundance of each unique TCRbeta CDR3 rearrangement, sequence reads were collapsed and filtered. For each sample, productive Simpson clonality was calculated by taking the square root of Simpson's diversity index across productive rearrangements. TCRdb obtained this table from immuneACCESS and retained in-frame rearrangements with V and J assigned. These tables miss some clones; where compared with another copy, unresolved V genes account for less than half of the shortfall, and the remainder is unexplained. V and J calls and clone size are as listed in that table; D and trimming were resolved from the DNA. The sample table contains about 270,000 clones; only one count was recorded for roughly nine tenths of them. Around 2% of the sample goes to the ten largest clones.

The V and J ends are trimmed by 3 bases and 3 bases, leaving 11 bases between them. Reading from cysteine to phenylalanine, the CDR3 counts 14 amino acids. Only CDR3 DNA remains: 42 bases, in frame from the first base. CDR1 is given as MNHNS and CDR2 as SASEGT, both from the germline V gene. Note on this clone: This receptor's antigen is unknown. No clone much larger than this one lies a single base away; base qualities are absent.

Sequencing used PBMCs or T cells enriched from blood (not recorded which). The source of this sequence is a woman between 18 and 29 years old who had recovered from COVID-19. The rearrangement combines TRBV6-1 with TRBJ1-2; no D gene is confidently identified. The CDR3 protein sequence reads: CASSEDFTDYGYTF. The nucleotides are TGTGCCAGCAGTGAGGATTTCACAGACTATGGCTACACCTTC.